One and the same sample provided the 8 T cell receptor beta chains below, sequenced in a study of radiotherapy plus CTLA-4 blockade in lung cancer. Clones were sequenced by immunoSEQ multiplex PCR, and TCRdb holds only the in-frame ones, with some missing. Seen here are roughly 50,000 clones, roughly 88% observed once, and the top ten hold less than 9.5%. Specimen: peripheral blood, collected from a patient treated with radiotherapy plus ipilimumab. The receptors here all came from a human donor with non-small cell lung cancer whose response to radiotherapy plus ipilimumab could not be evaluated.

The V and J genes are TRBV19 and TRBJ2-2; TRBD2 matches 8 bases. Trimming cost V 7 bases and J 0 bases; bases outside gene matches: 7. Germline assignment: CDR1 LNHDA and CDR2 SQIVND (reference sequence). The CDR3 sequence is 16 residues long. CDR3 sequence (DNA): TGTGCCAGTAAAGGCGGGGGACTAGCGAACACCGGGGAGCTGTTTTTT. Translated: CASKGGGLANTGELFF.

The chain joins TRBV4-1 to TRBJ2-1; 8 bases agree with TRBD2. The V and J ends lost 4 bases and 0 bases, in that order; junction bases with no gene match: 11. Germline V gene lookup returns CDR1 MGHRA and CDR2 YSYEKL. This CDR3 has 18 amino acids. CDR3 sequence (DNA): TGCGCCAGCAGCCTGACAGCGGGGGCCTATAGCTCCTACAATGAGCAGTTCTTC. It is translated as CASSLTAGAYSSYNEQFF.

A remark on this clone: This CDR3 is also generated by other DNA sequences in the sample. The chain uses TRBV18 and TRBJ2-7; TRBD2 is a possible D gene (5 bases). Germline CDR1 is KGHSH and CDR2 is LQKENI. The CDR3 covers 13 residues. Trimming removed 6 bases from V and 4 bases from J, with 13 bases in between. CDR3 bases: TGTGCCAGCTCCAGGACTGGTGCTTACGAGCAGTACTTC. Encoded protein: CASSRTGAYEQYF.

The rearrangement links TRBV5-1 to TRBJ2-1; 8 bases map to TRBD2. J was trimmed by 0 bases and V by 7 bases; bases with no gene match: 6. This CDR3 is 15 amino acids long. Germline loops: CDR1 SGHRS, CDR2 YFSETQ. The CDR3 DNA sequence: TGCGCCAGCTGCCAGCGGGGGAGCTCCTACAATGAGCAGTTCTTC. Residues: CASCQRGSSYNEQFF. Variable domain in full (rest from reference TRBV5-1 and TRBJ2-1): KAGVTQTPRYLIKTRGQQVTLSCSPISGHRSVSWYQQTPGQGLQFLFEYFSETQRNKGNFPGRFSGRQFSNSRSEMNVSTLELGDSALYLCASCQRGSSYNEQFFGPGTRLTVL.

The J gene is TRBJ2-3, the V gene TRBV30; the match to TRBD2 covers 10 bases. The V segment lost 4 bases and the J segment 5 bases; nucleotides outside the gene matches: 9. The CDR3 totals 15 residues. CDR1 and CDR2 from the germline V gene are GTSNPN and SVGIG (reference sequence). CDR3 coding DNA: TGTGCCTGGACGGGAGCGGGAGGGCCTCAAGATACGCAGTATTTT. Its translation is CAWTGAGGPQDTQYF. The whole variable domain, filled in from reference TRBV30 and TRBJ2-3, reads SQTIHQWPATLVQPVGSPLSLECTVEGTSNPNLYWYRQAAGRGLQLLFYSVGIGQISSEVPQNLSASRPQDRQFILSSKKLLLSDSGFYLCAWTGAGGPQDTQYFGPGTRLTVL.

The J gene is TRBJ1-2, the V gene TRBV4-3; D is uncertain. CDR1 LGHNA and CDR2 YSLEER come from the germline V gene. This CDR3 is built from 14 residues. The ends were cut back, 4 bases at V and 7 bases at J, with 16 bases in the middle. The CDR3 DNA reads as TGCGCCAGCAGCCCGCGGCAGGCGGAGGGTGGCTACACCTTC. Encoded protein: CASSPRQAEGGYTF.

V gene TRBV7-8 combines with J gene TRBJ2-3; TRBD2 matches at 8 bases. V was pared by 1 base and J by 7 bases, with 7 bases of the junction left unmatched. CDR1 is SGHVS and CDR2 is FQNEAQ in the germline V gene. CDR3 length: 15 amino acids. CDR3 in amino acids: CASSLGSGAANTQYF. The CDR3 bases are TGTGCCAGCAGCTTAGGTAGCGGGGCTGCGAATACGCAGTATTTT.

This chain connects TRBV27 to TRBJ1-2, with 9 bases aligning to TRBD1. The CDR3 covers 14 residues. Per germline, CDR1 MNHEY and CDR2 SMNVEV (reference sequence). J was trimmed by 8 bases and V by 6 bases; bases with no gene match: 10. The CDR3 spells CASRQPDRGGGYTF. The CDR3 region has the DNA TGTGCCAGCAGACAACCGGACAGGGGAGGAGGCTACACCTTC.